A single sample is the source of the 25 T cell receptor beta chains below, sequenced in a study of blood T cells in healthy people across ages. Combining a sample-barcoded 5' primer with a J-beta primer mix, a second PCR ran for roughly 7 to 12 cycles. MiXCR was run by TCRdb on the 5' RACE reads, yielding one entry per CDR3 protein. The sample has approximately 800,000 distinct CDR3 sequences; around three fifths are singletons. The sample taken for sequencing was blood. The source of these receptors is a man in his forties or fifties in good health.

The rearrangement links TRBV7-3 to TRBJ2-2, with 8 bases matching TRBD1. The CDR3 runs to 17 residues. J gave up 3 bases and V 4 bases, and 10 bases lay outside the gene matches. Germline loops: CDR1 SGHTA, CDR2 FQGTGA. CDR3 sequence (DNA): TGTGCCAGCAGCTCTCTGGACAGGGAAGGAGACACCGGGGAGCTGTTTTTT. Protein sequence: CASSSLDREGDTGELFF.

The rearrangement links TRBV10-3 to TRBJ1-4; a weak D match, TRBD1 (6 bases). The CDR3 sequence is 15 residues long. Per germline, CDR1 ENHRY and CDR2 SYGVKD. V lost 2 bases, J lost 5 bases, and 12 bases lay in between. The CDR3 sequence is CAISETTGPNEKLFF. CDR3 nucleotide sequence: TGTGCCATCAGTGAGACCACAGGGCCAAATGAAAAACTGTTTTTT.

The chain joins TRBV29-1 to TRBJ2-3, with 9 positions matching TRBD2. The ends lost 0 bases at V and 0 bases at J; junction bases unmatched: 13. The CDR3 extends over 19 amino acids. Germline lookup yields CDR1 SQVTM and CDR2 ANQGSEA. Here the CDR3 reads CSVEDPRLAEKLSTDTQYF. The CDR3, as DNA: TGCAGCGTTGAAGATCCGAGACTAGCGGAGAAATTGAGCACAGATACGCAGTATTTT.

The V call is TRBV2, the J call TRBJ2-7, with TRBD2 matching over 11 bases. There are 15 residues in the CDR3. The junction had 9 bases not matched to a gene; V was cut back by 8 bases and J by 3 bases. In germline, CDR1 is SNHLY, CDR2 FYNNEI. CDR3 nucleotide sequence: TGTGCCAGCTGTATAGCGGGAGGGCCCAACTACGAGCAGTACTTC. Its protein product is CASCIAGGPNYEQYF.

The CDR3 nucleotides read TGCAGCGTTGACTTCAGAGCCGGGGGCTACACCTTC. Translated, it gives CSVDFRAGGYTF. The chain is built from TRBV29-1 and TRBJ1-2; D uncertain. Germline assignment: CDR1 SQVTM and CDR2 ANQGSEA. The length of the CDR3 is 12 residues. Trimming removed 3 bases from V and 8 bases from J, with 13 bases in between.

A few counts support this clonotype. The chain joins TRBV12-3 or TRBV12-4 to TRBJ1-6, with D perhaps TRBD1 (6 bases). The CDR3 is 15 residues long. V was clipped by 1 base and J by 2 bases, with 6 bases between them. CDR3 coding DNA: TGTGCCAGCAGTTTAGGGACAGCCTATAATTCACCCCTCCACTTT. It translates to CASSLGTAYNSPLHF.

Here the CDR3 reads CASSYNRGEMRSYEQYF. The CDR3 nucleotides are TGTGCCAGCAGTTACAATAGGGGAGAGATGCGCTCCTACGAGCAGTACTTC. The rearrangement joins TRBV6-2 or TRBV6-3 to TRBJ2-7; D tentatively fits TRBD1 or TRBD2 (5 bases each). V shed 2 bases and J shed 0 bases, with 17 bases lying between them. The CDR3 is made up of 17 amino acids. Germline V CDR1 and CDR2: MNHEY, SVGEGT.

The CDR3 coding sequence is TGCAGTGCTACCCGACGTCCGGGACTAGCGGGAGAGAGGGAGACCCAGTACTTC. Amino acids: CSATRRPGLAGERETQYF. The rearrangement links TRBV20-1 to TRBJ2-5, with 14 bases lining up with TRBD2. CDR1 DFQATT and CDR2 SNEGSKA come from the germline V gene (reference sequence). This CDR3 is 18 amino acids long. With V trimmed by 4 bases and J by 5 bases, 15 bases remained unmatched.

The chain recombines TRBV28 with TRBJ1-2; 8 positions agree with TRBD1. V dropped 5 bases and J dropped 2; count of bases not matched to a gene: 7. Germline assignment: CDR1 MDHEN and CDR2 SYDVKM. The CDR3 sequence is 15 residues long. The CDR3 bases are TGTGCCAGCAGTCCAAGGGACAGGCGGAACTATGGCTACACCTTC. This gives the protein CASSPRDRRNYGYTF.

The J gene is TRBJ2-1, the V gene TRBV27; TRBD1 aligns across 9 bases. V lost 4 bases and J lost 4; bases outside the gene matches: 14. The CDR3 is 18 residues long. In germline, CDR1 is MNHEY, CDR2 SMNVEV (reference sequence). CDR3 residues: CASSSTPGQGLAYNEQFF. The CDR3 region has the DNA TGTGCCAGCAGTTCAACACCGGGACAGGGCCTCGCGTACAATGAGCAGTTCTTC.

The chain is built from TRBV11-3 and TRBJ1-6; possible D gene TRBD1, 6 bases. Germline loops: CDR1 SGHNT, CDR2 YENEEA. CDR3 length: 15 amino acids. Trimming shortened V by 4 bases and J by 10 bases, and 17 bases separated the two germline ends. The CDR3 region is CASSSRQASQSPLHF. CDR3 nucleotides: TGTGCCAGCAGCTCACGACAGGCTAGTCAATCACCCCTCCACTTT.

This sequence joins TRBV20-1 and TRBJ2-5; D unclear. The end of the DNA fits TRBJ2-7 better, so the J call may be wrong. This CDR3 comprises 18 residues. Germline lookup yields CDR1 DFQATT and CDR2 SNEGSKA (reference sequence). The CDR3 nucleotides are TGCAGTGCTAGCCCTGCGACGAGCCAAGAAATGCGAACCTACGAGCAGTACTTC. Translating gives CSASPATSQEMRTYEQYF.

The V gene is TRBV28, the J gene TRBJ1-6; perhaps TRBD1 as D (5 bases). Looked up from germline, CDR1 is MDHEN and CDR2 is SYDVKM. V gave up 7 bases and J gave up 7 bases, with 8 bases separating them. The CDR3 is made up of 12 amino acids. CDR3 bases: TGTGCCAGCACGCAGGGCAATTCACCCCTCCACTTT. This encodes CASTQGNSPLHF.

A single count supports this clonotype. This chain joins TRBV29-1 and TRBJ1-1; a possible D gene is TRBD1 (5 bases). This CDR3 is built from 12 residues. The germline gives CDR1 SQVTM, CDR2 ANQGSEA. The V end was cut by 7 bases, the J end by 2 bases, with 11 bases between. CDR3 amino acids: CSATEDNTEAFF. The CDR3 DNA reads as TGCAGCGCGACAGAGGATAACACTGAAGCTTTCTTT.

This rearrangement joins TRBV6-1 to TRBJ2-4; D uncertain. The DNA matches TRBJ2-7 better at its end, which makes the J call doubtful. CDR1 is MNHNS and CDR2 is SASEGT in the germline V gene. The CDR3 has 11 residues. The CDR3 bases are TGTGCCATCTGGGCGGTGAACGAGCAGTACTTC. This translates into CAIWAVNEQYF.

This clonotype was found a few times. The rearrangement uses TRBV2 and TRBJ2-5; 9 nucleotides match TRBD2. CDR3 size: 20 residues. The V and J ends lost 2 bases and 11 bases, in that order; junction bases with no gene match: 27. From germline, CDR1 is SNHLY and CDR2 FYNNEI. The CDR3 here is CASSEWRGGRGGRYDNEQYF. CDR3 nucleotides: TGTGCCAGCAGTGAATGGCGGGGGGGTAGGGGAGGCCGATATGACAATGAGCAGTACTTC.

By sample share, this clonotype is medium-sized (0.01 to 0.1%). This chain uses TRBV12-3 or TRBV12-4 with TRBJ2-6; D is perhaps TRBD2 (6 bases). Trimming pared 6 bases from V and 0 bases from J, leaving 15 bases between. This CDR3 region has 17 residues. CDR3 residues: CASSQGTSSSGANVLTF. The CDR3, as DNA: TGTGCCAGCAGCCAGGGCACTAGCAGCTCTGGGGCCAACGTCCTGACTTTC.

This chain uses TRBV7-2 with TRBJ2-4; perhaps TRBD1 as D (5 bases). V lost 2 bases, J lost 1 base, and 15 bases lay in between. Germline V gene lookup returns CDR1 SGHTA and CDR2 FQGNSA. The CDR3 covers 17 residues. CDR3: CASSLPRGDMAKNIQYF. CDR3 in DNA: TGTGCCAGCAGCTTACCAAGGGGTGATATGGCCAAAAACATTCAGTACTTC.

The chain employs TRBV12-3 or TRBV12-4 and TRBJ1-1; tentatively, D is TRBD1 (5 bases). V dropped 5 bases and J dropped 12 bases, with 19 bases sitting between them. This CDR3 is 13 amino acids long. DNA of the CDR3: TGTGCCAGCAGTCCGTCAGGGAGACTGGATACTTTCTTT. It encodes CASSPSGRLDTFF.

This clonotype has just a few counts. The V gene is TRBV28, the J gene TRBJ2-1, with 7 positions matching TRBD2. The CDR3 contains 14 residues. Germline CDR1 is MDHEN and CDR2 is SYDVKM. The junction had 8 bases not matched to a gene; V was cut back by 4 bases and J by 8 bases. The CDR3 DNA follows: TGTGCCAGCAGTTGGAGCGGGACCGCCGATGAGCAGTTCTTC. Its translation: CASSWSGTADEQFF. Looking up the rest from reference TRBV28 and TRBJ2-1 gives the full variable domain: DVKVTQSSRYLVKRTGEKVFLECVQDMDHENMFWYRQDPGLGLRLIYFSYDVKMKEKGDIPEGYSVSREKKERFSLILESASTNQTSMYLCASSWSGTADEQFFGPGTRLTVL.

V usage is TRBV4-2 and J usage is TRBJ1-2, with D uncertain. The length of the CDR3 is 14 residues. In germline, CDR1 is LGHNA, CDR2 YNFKEQ. The germline V and J ends were trimmed by 2 bases and 4 bases, with 11 bases remaining between them. DNA for the CDR3: TGTGCCAGCAGCCAAACCGGTCGGGTCTATGGCTACACCTTC. Protein: CASSQTGRVYGYTF.

The V and J genes are TRBV20-1 and TRBJ2-4; TRBD2 aligns across 13 bases. The J call may be wrong; the DNA end is better matched by TRBJ2-7. The germline V gene encodes CDR1 DFQATT and CDR2 SNEGSKA (reference sequence). The CDR3 extends over 18 amino acids. CDR3 sequence (DNA): TGCAGTGCTAGGGACGGGAGGAAGACTAGCGGGAGGTTCTACGAGCAGTACTTC. As protein: CSARDGRKTSGRFYEQYF.

The chain is built from TRBV28 and TRBJ1-2; the D is unclear. Germline V gene sequence: CDR1 MDHEN, CDR2 SYDVKM. Trimming stripped 7 bases from V and 8 bases from J, with 5 bases between. This CDR3 comprises 9 residues. CDR3 sequence reads: CASIEGYTF. The CDR3, as DNA: TGTGCCAGCATCGAGGGCTACACCTTC.

Comment on this clonotype: One end of the junction varies from germline; a read error may be responsible. V usage is TRBV2 and J usage is TRBJ1-5; weak D call: TRBD1 (6 bases). The CDR3 covers 14 residues. CDR1 is SNHLY and CDR2 is FYNNEI in the germline V gene. CDR3 protein: CAGSDTGCYQPQHF. The CDR3 DNA sequence: TGTGCCGGCAGTGATACAGGGTGCTATCAGCCCCAGCATTTT.

This rearrangement joins TRBV24-1 to TRBJ2-3; D could derive from TRBD1 or TRBD2 (7 bases each). This CDR3 contains 12 residues. V shed 9 bases and J shed 6 bases, with 12 bases lying between them. Germline V gene data show CDR1 as KGHDR and CDR2 as SFDVKD. The CDR3 loop is CATSRGGDTQYF. CDR3 bases: TGTGCCACCTCCAGGGGGGGCGATACGCAGTATTTT.